This T cell receptor (beta chain) comes out of a study of blood T cells in healthy people across ages. Per the germline V gene, CDR1 is GTSNPN and CDR2 is SVGIG (reference sequence). The CDR3 consists of 16 residues. V dropped 1 base and J dropped 6; count of bases not matched to a gene: 5. Extraction of total RNA produced a minimum of 5 micrograms from each sample. The use of a sample-barcoded 5' primer and a J-beta primer mix characterized a second PCR of roughly 6 to 11 cycles. TCRdb re-derived calls from the 5' RACE reads in MiXCR, one entry per CDR3 protein. The table records just over 800,000 distinct CDR3 sequences, approximately 59% of them present only once.

The TCR comes from a man aged 30 to 39 in good health. The V and J genes are TRBV30 and TRBJ2-1; TRBD2 matches 14 bases. The source material was blood. The CDR3 nucleotides read TGTGCCTGGAGTGCCGGGACTAGCGGGGGATTCAATGAGCAGTTCTTC. Translation gives CAWSAGTSGGFNEQFF.